This T cell receptor (beta chain) was recorded in a study of blood T cells in healthy people across ages. In the study overall: T cells yielded about one barcoded beta molecule per two cells through template switching. Study results and limitations: Donors of long life had a larger count of naive CD4+ cells and greater diversity than aged donors.

Alongside a J-beta primer mix, a sample-barcoded 5' primer served in a second PCR lasting roughly 6 to 11 cycles. A minimum of 2.5 million CDR3-containing paired-end reads was obtained for each sample. One entry per CDR3 protein results from TCRdb running MiXCR on the 5' RACE reads. This sample has around 850,000 distinct CDR3 sequences, with approximately 35% found just once. Regarding this clonotype: The target antigen is unknown. One end of the junction does not line up with germline, which may come from a read error.

The CDR3 has 13 amino acids. What was sequenced was blood. The TCR originated in a man between 18 and 35 years old in good health. This chain uses TRBV12-3 or TRBV12-4 with TRBJ1-3, with a tentative D call TRBD1 (5 bases). This CDR3 reads CASSSTTGTTIYF. CDR3 DNA: TGTGCCAGCAGTTCCACAACAGGAACCACCATATATTTT.